This T cell receptor (beta chain) derives from a study of T-cell memory formation after mild COVID-19. Study findings and constraints: Most CD4+ clones that shrank were in CM and EM, while CD8+ ones turned up in EMRA. Later expanders leaned CD4+, whereas clones that contracted between day 15 and 85 were balanced CD4/CD8.

The CDR3 is made up of 14 amino acids. V dropped 3 bases and J dropped 3 bases, with 10 bases sitting between them. Germline V gene sequence: CDR1 SGHTA, CDR2 FQGNSA. With respect to this clonotype: The antigen remains unidentified.

One entry per CDR3 protein, called by TCRdb with MiXCR from the 5' RACE reads. The profile shows around 210,000 distinct CDR3 sequences, 9.5% of them singletons. The sequence came from a man in his late teens or twenties who had mild COVID-19 (a few samples of this study predate the infection). Cell type and time point are not known. The sample comprised PBMCs or a T cell subset sorted from them (not recorded which). The V call is TRBV7-2, the J call TRBJ2-3; no clear D. The CDR3: CASSFYGQTDTQYF. Written as DNA, the CDR3 is TGTGCCAGCAGCTTCTATGGTCAGACAGATACGCAGTATTTT.